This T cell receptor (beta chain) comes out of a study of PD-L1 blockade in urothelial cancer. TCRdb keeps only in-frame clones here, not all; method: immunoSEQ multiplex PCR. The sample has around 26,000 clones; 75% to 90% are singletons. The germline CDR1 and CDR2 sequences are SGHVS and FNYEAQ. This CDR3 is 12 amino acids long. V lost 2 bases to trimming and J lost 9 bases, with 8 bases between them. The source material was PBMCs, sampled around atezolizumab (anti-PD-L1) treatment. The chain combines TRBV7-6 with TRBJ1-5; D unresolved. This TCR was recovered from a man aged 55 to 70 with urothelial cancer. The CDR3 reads CASSLSEGPQHF. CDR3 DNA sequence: TGTGCCAGCAGCTTATCTGAGGGGCCCCAGCATTTT.